What follows is one TCR beta chain and its context. This sample stems from a study of graft-versus-host responses after intestinal transplantation. Study background: Among the recipients, transplants were multivisceral, liver-intestinal, or isolated intestinal. The study gave all recipients anti-thymocyte globulin induction, then tacrolimus and steroids for about 3 years.

The CDR3 spans 14 residues. Trimming stripped 5 bases from V and 7 bases from J, with 18 bases between. Germline values: CDR1 SEHNR, CDR2 FQNEAQ (reference sequence). Assay used: immunoSEQ multiplex PCR; TCRdb lists only in-frame clones, some missing. The table includes 20,000 to 30,000 clones, around 78% detected once. The specimen comprised PBMCs, sampled about 27 days after intestinal transplant. This sequence joins TRBV7-9 and TRBJ2-7, with D possibly being TRBD2 (5 bases). This TCR was recovered from a human patient who received an intestinal transplant, so some T cells may come from the graft donor. DNA of the CDR3: TGTGCCAGCAGCGGATCAGCGGTGCTGCGGGAGCAGTACTTC. This translates into CASSGSAVLREQYF.